This TCR beta chain was sequenced during a study of blood T cell repertoires in COVID-19. Study context: Sites in the United States, Italy and Spain provided acute and convalescent COVID-19 samples. T cells, B-cell-depleted T cells, or PBMCs supplied cDNA or gDNA.

In the original analysis: Nucleated cell number was recorded as an estimate derived from reference gene primer amplification. Assay: immunoSEQ multiplex PCR; the TCRdb copy retains only in-frame clones and omits some. V and J calls and clone size come straight from that table; D and trimming were deduced from the DNA. Here the sample spans about 120,000 clones, more than 70% being singletons. The V and J ends lost 4 bases and 6 bases respectively, with 13 bases between them. CDR1 and CDR2 from the germline V gene are GTSNPN and SVGIG (reference sequence). The CDR3 has 14 amino acids. The rearrangement joins TRBV30 to TRBJ1-6; possible D gene TRBD1, 5 bases. This TCR derives from a man aged 60 to 69 with acute or convalescent COVID-19. What was sequenced was peripheral blood. The CDR3 DNA follows: TGTGCCTGGATGTGGGGGGGAGCTAATTCACCCCTCCACTTT. Residues: CAWMWGGANSPLHF.